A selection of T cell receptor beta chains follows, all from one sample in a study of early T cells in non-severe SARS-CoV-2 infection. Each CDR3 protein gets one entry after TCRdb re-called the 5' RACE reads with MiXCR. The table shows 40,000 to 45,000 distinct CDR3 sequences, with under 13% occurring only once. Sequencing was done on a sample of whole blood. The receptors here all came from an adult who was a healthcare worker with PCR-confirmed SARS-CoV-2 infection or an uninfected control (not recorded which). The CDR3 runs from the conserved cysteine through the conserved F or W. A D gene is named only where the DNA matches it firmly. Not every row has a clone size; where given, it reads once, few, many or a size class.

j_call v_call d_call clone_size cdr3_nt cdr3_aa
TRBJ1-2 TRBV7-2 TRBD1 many TGTGCCAGCAGCCCGGGACAGGCAGATGGCTACACCTTC CASSPGQADGYTF
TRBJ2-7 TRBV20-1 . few TGCAGTGCTAGAGGGGACGGGGGAAGGTACGAGCAGTACTTC CSARGDGGRYEQYF
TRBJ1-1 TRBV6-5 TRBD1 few TGTGCCAGCAGTTACGCCCAGGGGGAGACTGAAGCTTTCTTT CASSYAQGETEAFF
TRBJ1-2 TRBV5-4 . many TGTGCCAGCAGCTTGGTGGGGAACAACTATGGCTACACCTTC CASSLVGNNYGYTF
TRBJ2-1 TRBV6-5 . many TGTGCCAGCAGCACAGGTTACAATGAGCAGTTCTTC CASSTGYNEQFF
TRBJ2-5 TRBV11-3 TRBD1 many TGTGCCAGCAGCTTAGATGGGACAGAACAAGAGACCCAGTACTTC CASSLDGTEQETQYF
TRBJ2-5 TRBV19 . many TGTGCCAGTAGTGTCAACAGTAACCAAGAGACCCAGTACTTC CASSVNSNQETQYF
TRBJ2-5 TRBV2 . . TGTGCCAGCAGCCAAGAGCGGGCGGGAGAGACCCAGTACTTC CASSQERAGETQYF
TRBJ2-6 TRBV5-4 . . TGTGCCAGCAGCTTGGCTGGGGCCGCGGGGGCCAACGTCCTGACTTTC CASSLAGAAGANVLTF
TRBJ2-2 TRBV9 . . . CASSRGLSGELFFF
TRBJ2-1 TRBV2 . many TGTGCCAGCAGTGAAGTCCGGGCCGACAATGAGCAGTTCTTC CASSEVRADNEQFF
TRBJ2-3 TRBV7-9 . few TGTGCCAGCAGCTTAGAGGATGGGACAGATACGCAGTATTTT CASSLEDGTDTQYF
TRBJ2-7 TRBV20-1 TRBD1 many TGCAGTGCTCAAACTACAGGGGCCCCAGTGACCTACGAGCAGTACTTC CSAQTTGAPVTYEQYF
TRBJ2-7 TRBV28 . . TGTGCCAGCAGTTTTTCCTTGAGAGCCCTATCCTACGAGCAGTACTTC CASSFSLRALSYEQYF
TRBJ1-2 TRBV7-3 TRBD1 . TGTGCCAGCAGCTTAAACCCACCCGAACGACAGGGATCGGGTGGCTACACCTTC CASSLNPPERQGSGGYTF
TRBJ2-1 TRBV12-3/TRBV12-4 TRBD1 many TGTGCCAGCAGGATACAGGGGAATTGGGTGGACAATGAGCAGTTCTTC CASRIQGNWVDNEQFF
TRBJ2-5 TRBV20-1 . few TGCAGTGCTAGTTTAGGCAGCCAAGAGACCCAGTACTTC CSASLGSQETQYF
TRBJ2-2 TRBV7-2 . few TGTGCCAGCAGCCCCGAGCCCCGGCTAAGAGGCACCGGGGAGCTGTTTTTT CASSPEPRLRGTGELFF
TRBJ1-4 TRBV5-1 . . TGCGCCAGCAGCCTCGAGCGGGGCTCGAAAAAACTGTTTTTT CASSLERGSKKLFF
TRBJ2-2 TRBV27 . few TGTGCCAGCAGTTTTTCGGGGGCCCTCACCGGGGAGCTGTTTTTT CASSFSGALTGELFF
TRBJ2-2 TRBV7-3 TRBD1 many TGTGCCAGCAGCCCTGACAGGGCGGTGGCCGGGGAGCTGTTTTTT CASSPDRAVAGELFF
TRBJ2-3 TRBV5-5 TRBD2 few TGTGCCAGCAGCCCCGGGACTAGCGGCACAGATACGCAGTATTTT CASSPGTSGTDTQYF
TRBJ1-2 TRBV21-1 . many TGTGCCAGCAGCAAGAAGGGGCAGGGAAGAGACTATGGCTACACCTTC CASSKKGQGRDYGYTF
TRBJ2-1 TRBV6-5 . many TGTGCCAGCAGAGGCGGCGACAATGAGCAGTTCTTC CASRGGDNEQFF
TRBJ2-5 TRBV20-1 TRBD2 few TGCAGTGCTAGCTCAGGACTGCTAGCGGGGGGAACACAAGAGACCCAGTACTTC CSASSGLLAGGTQETQYF
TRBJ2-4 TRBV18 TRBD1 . TGTGCCAGCTCGCCAGACAGGGCGGAAAACATTCAGTACTTC CASSPDRAENIQYF
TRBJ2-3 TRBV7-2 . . TGTGCCAGCAGCTTAGGAGGGCCAAGCACAGATACGCAGTATTTT CASSLGGPSTDTQYF